The T cell receptor (beta chain) under discussion was sequenced for a study of cytomegalovirus exposure and HLA in healthy donors. Overall study results and limits: Cytomegalovirus association was listed for 164 TCR beta chains. Specificity for CMV antigens was confirmed in vitro for a few of the CMV-associated chains. For presence/absence analyses, sequencing depth was assumed to be roughly uniform across donors.

Germline CDR1 MDHEN, CDR2 SYDVKM. V was pared by 8 bases and J by 3 bases, with 22 bases between. The CDR3 loop spans 16 amino acids. Turning to this clone: Its antigen remains unidentified.

PCR was performed using 60 Vbeta and 13 Jbeta primers. Clones were sequenced by immunoSEQ multiplex PCR, and TCRdb holds only the in-frame ones, with some missing. The repertoire consists of 170,000 or so clones, with 80% to 85% occurring once and the leading ten covering 1.5% to 2.5%. The sequence was obtained from a man aged 18-30 years in good health and CMV-seronegative. The chain links TRBV28 to TRBJ1-1; weak D call: TRBD1 (5 bases). Sequenced material: PBMCs. In DNA form, the CDR3 reads TGTGCCAGCCTTAACGTCAGGGTTTTAGGATACACTGAAGCTTTCTTT. Protein: CASLNVRVLGYTEAFF.